Below, 20 T cell receptor beta chains from the same sample are listed, as sequenced in a study of T-cell memory formation after mild COVID-19 (dated by TCRdb to about 2021). The library was made by 5' RACE. The instrument given in TCRdb is Illumina NovaSeq 6000. TCRdb itself trimmed the public reads at Q25 with fastp, ran MiXCR and retained productive beta chains. Every distinct CDR3 protein forms one entry, paired with its most common genes and DNA. This sample gives about 57,000 distinct CDR3 sequences in total; more than 9% of them show up just once. The top ten clonotypes cover around 25% of the sample. Source material: PBMCs or a T cell subset sorted from them (not recorded which). The receptor set was obtained from a man between 18 and 35 years old who had mild COVID-19 (a few samples of this study predate the infection). The sample titles of this study are shuffled in the database, so cell type and time point are left out; the donor was told from shared clones.

The chain is built from TRBV7-9 and TRBJ2-1; 9 bases match TRBD2. The CDR3 contains 13 residues. The V gene's germline CDR1 is SEHNR and CDR2 FQNEAQ (reference sequence). The junction had 6 bases not matched to a gene; V was cut back by 8 bases and J by 7 bases. DNA for the CDR3: TGTGCCAGCGTCCTAGCGGGGATAAATGAGCAGTTCTTC. Translated, it gives CASVLAGINEQFF.

The chain combines TRBV29-1 with TRBJ2-2; 12 bases match TRBD1. The CDR3 has 14 amino acids. Unmatched junction bases numbered 7, after V lost 7 bases and J lost 7 bases. The germline V gene encodes CDR1 SQVTM and CDR2 ANQGSEA. CDR3 in amino acids: CSGRDRGQIGELFF. In DNA form, the CDR3 reads TGCAGCGGGAGGGACAGGGGGCAAATCGGGGAGCTGTTTTTT.

The chain employs TRBV3-1 and TRBJ2-7; the D is unclear. CDR3 size: 13 residues. Germline V gene data show CDR1 as LGHDT and CDR2 as YNNKEL (reference sequence). Trimming shortened V by 1 base and J by 5 bases, and 9 bases separated the two germline ends. CDR3 sequence (DNA): TGTGCCAGCAGCCAAGTGGGCCAACACGAGCAGTACTTC. It translates to CASSQVGQHEQYF.

This clonotype was seen at least ten times. The chain recombines TRBV7-2 with TRBJ2-3, with TRBD1 identical over 11 bases. Germline CDR1 and CDR2: SGHTA and FQGNSA. This CDR3 has 15 residues. The J segment lost 4 bases and the V segment lost 5 bases, leaving 5 bases of the junction unmatched. CDR3 amino acids: CASSRRDRGADTQYF. The CDR3 DNA follows: TGTGCCAGCAGCCGCCGGGACAGGGGGGCAGATACGCAGTATTTT.

The chain combines TRBV4-1 with TRBJ1-1; TRBD1 matches at 11 bases. J was trimmed by 5 bases and V by 4 bases; bases with no gene match: 9. Per germline, CDR1 MGHRA and CDR2 YSYEKL. The CDR3 spans 16 residues. In nucleotides, the CDR3 is TGCGCCAGCAGCCTCTCCGGGACAGGGGGTTGGACTGAAGCTTTCTTT. This sequence encodes CASSLSGTGGWTEAFF.

This chain links TRBV10-3 with TRBJ2-7, with 7 nucleotides matching TRBD1. Trimming cost V 4 bases and J 2 bases; bases outside gene matches: 8. The CDR3 has 15 residues. Germline-derived CDR1 and CDR2 are ENHRY and SYGVKD. In nucleotides, the CDR3 is TGTGCCATCAGTGGGGGACAGACGGATACCTACGAGCAGTACTTC. This codes for CAISGGQTDTYEQYF.

This clonotype showed up many times. The V gene is TRBV5-1, the J gene TRBJ2-5, with D uncertain. Germline assignment: CDR1 SGHRS and CDR2 YFSETQ. The CDR3 runs 15 residues. Trimming shortened V by 7 bases and J by 0 bases, and 16 bases separated the two germline ends. CDR3: CASRVPLAYQETQYF. Written as DNA, the CDR3 is TGCGCCAGCCGCGTTCCCCTGGCGTACCAAGAGACCCAGTACTTC. Together with reference TRBV5-1 and TRBJ2-5, the CDR3 gives the full variable domain: KAGVTQTPRYLIKTRGQQVTLSCSPISGHRSVSWYQQTPGQGLQFLFEYFSETQRNKGNFPGRFSGRQFSNSRSEMNVSTLELGDSALYLCASRVPLAYQETQYFGPGTRLLVL.

The gene calls are TRBV12-3 or TRBV12-4 and TRBJ1-2, with D possibly being TRBD1 (6 bases). The CDR3 spans 13 residues. Trimming removed 2 bases from V and 3 bases from J, with 7 bases in between. This chain's CDR3 is CASSLRTDYGYTF. The CDR3 DNA reads TGTGCCAGCAGTTTAAGGACAGACTATGGCTACACCTTC.

V usage is TRBV4-2 and J usage is TRBJ1-2; 8 nucleotides line up with TRBD1. The germline CDR1 and CDR2 sequences are LGHNA and YNFKEQ. The V segment lost 1 base and the J segment 8 bases; nucleotides outside the gene matches: 21. This CDR3 has 19 residues. Here the CDR3 reads CASSQGQGLYSLRPGGYTF. CDR3 DNA sequence: TGTGCCAGCAGCCAAGGACAGGGGTTATACTCACTAAGACCGGGAGGCTACACCTTC.

The table lists this clonotype with many counts. The chain employs TRBV12-5 and TRBJ2-5; D call uncertain. V lost 4 bases and J lost 3, with 12 bases in between. Germline assignment: CDR1 LGHNT and CDR2 FRNRAP. This CDR3 comprises 14 residues. The CDR3 DNA reads TGTGCTAGTGGTTCCCGACCCCTGGAAGAGACCCAGTACTTC. The encoded protein is CASGSRPLEETQYF.

This clonotype was recorded a few times. The rearrangement uses TRBV18 and TRBJ2-3; no firm D call. The CDR3 runs to 13 residues. V was shortened by 2 bases and J by 2 bases, with 5 bases between the two germline ends. CDR1 is KGHSH and CDR2 is LQKENI in the germline V gene. The CDR3 DNA sequence: TGTGCCAGCTCACCAGACCTCACAGATACGCAGTATTTT. Amino acid sequence: CASSPDLTDTQYF.

This clonotype showed up just a few times. The V gene is TRBV18, the J gene TRBJ1-6; tentatively, D is TRBD1 (6 bases). Germline loops: CDR1 KGHSH, CDR2 LQKENI. Between the trimmed V and J ends, which lost 8 bases and 4 bases, there was a span of 12 bases. This CDR3 region has 14 residues. CDR3 amino acids: CASNSGQYNSPLHF. The CDR3 bases are TGTGCCAGCAACTCCGGACAGTATAATTCACCCCTCCACTTT.

This chain joins TRBV20-1 and TRBJ2-7; TRBD2 is a possible D gene (6 bases). Germline lookup yields CDR1 DFQATT and CDR2 SNEGSKA (reference sequence). The CDR3 sequence is 12 residues long. Trimming took off 6 bases at V and 0 bases at J, with 9 bases between the two ends. Written as DNA, the CDR3 is TGCAGTGCGGAGGGAAACTCCTACGAGCAGTACTTC. Translated, it gives CSAEGNSYEQYF.

V usage is TRBV9 and J usage is TRBJ1-2; tentatively, D is TRBD1 (5 bases). This CDR3 is 15 amino acids long. Trimming took off 0 bases at V and 8 bases at J, with 17 bases between the two ends. Germline V gene lookup returns CDR1 SGDLS and CDR2 YYNGEE. The CDR3 protein is CASSVEVQQGWGYTF. In DNA form, the CDR3 reads TGTGCCAGCAGCGTAGAAGTCCAGCAGGGTTGGGGCTACACCTTC.

The chain uses TRBV20-1 and TRBJ2-1, with 14 bases aligning to TRBD2. The CDR3 covers 14 residues. V was clipped by 5 bases and J by 8 bases; unmatched bases: 5. Germline V gene sequence: CDR1 DFQATT, CDR2 SNEGSKA (reference sequence). For the CDR3, the DNA is TGCAGTGCTCTACGACTAGCGGGGGGGCATGAGCAGTTCTTC. As protein: CSALRLAGGHEQFF.

This clonotype was seen more than once but under ten times. The chain carries TRBV10-3 and TRBJ2-1; maybe TRBD2 (7 bases). Trimming took off 3 bases at V and 8 bases at J, with 20 bases between the two ends. Germline CDR1 ENHRY, CDR2 SYGVKD. This CDR3 spans 16 amino acids. CDR3 amino acids: CAISDFQGGGGDEQFF. CDR3 sequence (DNA): TGTGCCATCAGTGACTTTCAGGGAGGGGGAGGAGATGAGCAGTTCTTC.

This clonotype was counted a few times. The gene calls are TRBV9 and TRBJ1-6; no definite D call. V dropped 0 bases and J dropped 8 bases, with 6 bases sitting between them. Germline V lookup: CDR1 SGDLS, CDR2 YYNGEE. The CDR3 has 13 residues. CDR3: CASSVERDSPLHF. The DNA for the CDR3 is TGTGCCAGCAGCGTAGAGAGGGATTCACCCCTCCACTTT.

This clonotype was seen a few times. This chain connects TRBV7-6 to TRBJ1-1, with 7 bases matching TRBD1. Germline V gene lookup returns CDR1 SGHVS and CDR2 FNYEAQ. The CDR3 contains 14 residues. The ends lost 5 bases at V and 6 bases at J; junction bases unmatched: 9. Here the CDR3 DNA reads TGTGCCAGCAGCCACCCAGGGAGGGGGCCTGAAGCTTTCTTT. This gives the protein CASSHPGRGPEAFF.

This clonotype was counted between two and nine times. V and J are TRBV6-2 or TRBV6-3 and TRBJ1-2; no definite D call. CDR3 length: 16 amino acids. Germline CDR1 MNHEY, CDR2 SVGEGT. Trimming took off 5 bases at V and 6 bases at J, with 22 bases between the two ends. CDR3 loop: CASSPRIEGWGDGYTF. CDR3 nucleotides: TGTGCCAGCAGTCCCCGGATTGAGGGCTGGGGAGATGGCTACACCTTC.

DNA of the CDR3: TGTGCCAGCAGCTTAACAGCCTTGAACACTGAAGCTTTCTTT. This encodes CASSLTALNTEAFF. This rearrangement joins TRBV7-2 to TRBJ1-1; D is undetermined. Trimming removed 2 bases at V and 0 bases at J, with 7 bases between. In germline, CDR1 is SGHTA, CDR2 FQGNSA. The CDR3 has 14 residues.